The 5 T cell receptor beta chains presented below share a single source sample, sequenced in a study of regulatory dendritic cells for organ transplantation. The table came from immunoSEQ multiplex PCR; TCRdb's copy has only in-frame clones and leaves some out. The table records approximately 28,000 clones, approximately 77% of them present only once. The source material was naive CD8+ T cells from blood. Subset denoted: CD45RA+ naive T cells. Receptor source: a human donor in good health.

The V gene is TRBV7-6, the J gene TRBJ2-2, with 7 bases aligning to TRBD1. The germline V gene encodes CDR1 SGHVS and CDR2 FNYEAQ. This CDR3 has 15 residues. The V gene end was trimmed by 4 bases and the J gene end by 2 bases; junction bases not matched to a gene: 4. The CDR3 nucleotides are TGTGCCAGCAGCTACGGGACAGATAACACCGGGGAGCTGTTTTTT. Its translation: CASSYGTDNTGELFF.

CDR3 DNA sequence: TGCAGCGCGACAGGGCACATAACCGGCACAGATACGCAGTATTTT. Protein sequence: CSATGHITGTDTQYF. V is TRBV29-1 and J is TRBJ2-3; TRBD1 matches at 7 bases. This CDR3 is built from 15 residues. Germline CDR1 and CDR2: SQVTM and ANQGSEA. Trimming removed 7 bases from V and 1 base from J; junction bases left unmatched: 11.

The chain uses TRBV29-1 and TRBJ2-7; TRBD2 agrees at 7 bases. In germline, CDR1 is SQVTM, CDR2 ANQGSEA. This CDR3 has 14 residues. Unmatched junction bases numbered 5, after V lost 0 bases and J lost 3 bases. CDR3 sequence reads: CSVEESGEGYEQYF. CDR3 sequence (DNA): TGCAGCGTTGAAGAATCCGGGGAGGGCTACGAGCAGTACTTC.

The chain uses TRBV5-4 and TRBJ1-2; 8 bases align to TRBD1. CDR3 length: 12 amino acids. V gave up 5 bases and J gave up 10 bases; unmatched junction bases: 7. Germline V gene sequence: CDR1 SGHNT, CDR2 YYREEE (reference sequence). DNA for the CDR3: TGTGCCAGCAGACGAGAGACAGGGGACTACACCTTC. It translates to CASRRETGDYTF.

In DNA, the CDR3 is TGTGCCAGCAGCTTAGGGACAGGGACTCCCTATGGCTACACCTTC. Translation gives CASSLGTGTPYGYTF. V usage is TRBV7-8 and J usage is TRBJ1-2, with 8 bases matching TRBD1. The germline CDR1 and CDR2 sequences are SGHVS and FQNEAQ. V dropped 1 base and J dropped 4; count of bases not matched to a gene: 5. This CDR3 contains 15 residues.